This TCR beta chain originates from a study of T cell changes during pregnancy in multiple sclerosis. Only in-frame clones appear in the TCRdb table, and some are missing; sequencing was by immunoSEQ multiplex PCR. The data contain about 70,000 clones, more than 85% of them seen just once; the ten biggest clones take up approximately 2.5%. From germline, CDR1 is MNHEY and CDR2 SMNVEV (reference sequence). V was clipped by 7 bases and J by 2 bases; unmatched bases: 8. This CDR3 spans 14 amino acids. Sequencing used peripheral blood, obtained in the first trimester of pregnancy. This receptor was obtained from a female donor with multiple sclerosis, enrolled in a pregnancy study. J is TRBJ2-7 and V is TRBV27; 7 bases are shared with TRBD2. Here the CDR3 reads CASKERGVPYEQYF. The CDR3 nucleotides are TGTGCCAGCAAGGAGCGGGGAGTACCCTACGAGCAGTACTTC.